This T cell receptor (beta chain) emerged from a study of cytomegalovirus exposure and HLA in healthy donors. Turning to the study itself: The same platform was used for the 120 validation repertoires and the roughly 670 first-cohort repertoires, a later analysis reported. Study conclusions and caveats: Later, an analysis found that TCR clusters from the first cohort tended to co-occur in the roughly 110 validation repertoires. Reports described diagnosis of cytomegalovirus status by the classifier as highly specific and sensitive. Cytomegalovirus association was assigned to approximately 180 TCR beta chains.

Sequenced by immunoSEQ multiplex PCR; TCRdb stores in-frame clones only, minus some. The sample records some 320,000 clones, 75% to 90% being singletons. V dropped 3 bases and J dropped 4; count of bases not matched to a gene: 6. CDR1 and CDR2 from the germline V gene are MNHNS and SASEGT. The CDR3 has 14 residues. Points on this clone: Antigen unknown.

V and J are TRBV6-1 and TRBJ2-7; 7 nucleotides line up with TRBD2. The clonotype comes from a woman under 40 in good health and CMV-seropositive. The sequencing input was PBMCs. The DNA for the CDR3 is TGTGCCAGCAGTGAGCGGGAGAAGCCATACGAGCAGTACTTC. Translation: CASSEREKPYEQYF.